This T cell receptor beta chain is drawn from a study of T-cell memory formation after mild COVID-19. Each CDR3 protein is one row after TCRdb ran MiXCR on the 5' RACE reads. The sample includes 250,000 to 350,000 distinct CDR3 sequences, 15% to 20% of them seen just once. This clonotype was counted a few times. What it binds is not known. V lost 5 bases and J lost 2, with 20 bases in between. Germline V gives CDR1 LGHNA, CDR2 YSLEER. This CDR3 contains 17 residues. The study, taken as a whole, reports: A second wave of clones peaked on day 37, and their SARS-CoV-2 specificity went unconfirmed.

Material: PBMCs or a T cell subset sorted from them (not recorded which). The sequence came from a man aged 18 to 30 who had mild COVID-19 (a few samples of this study predate the infection). Cell type and time point are not known. The V and J genes are TRBV4-3 and TRBJ2-3; D possibly uses TRBD1 or TRBD2 (5 bases each). For the CDR3, the DNA is TGCGCCAGCAGCGAGGGACCGACCCTGGCTAACACAGATACGCAGTATTTT. Encoded protein: CASSEGPTLANTDTQYF.